The source of this T cell receptor (beta chain) is a study of T-cell reconstitution after alpha-beta-depleted transplantation in children. The library targeted TCRbeta and was prepared with unique molecular identifiers. TCRdb redid the calling of the PCR reads with MiXCR, one entry per CDR3 protein. The sample consists of about 610,000 distinct CDR3 sequences, more than 9% of them appearing once. This CDR3 has 20 amino acids. V was clipped by 4 bases and J by 1 base; unmatched bases: 18. Per the germline V gene, CDR1 is LGHNA and CDR2 is YNFKEQ. Specimen: PBMCs from the stem cell graft donor, collected from the stem cell graft. V gene TRBV4-2 combines with J gene TRBJ1-5, with 8 bases lining up with TRBD1. This TCR derives from a human donor who donated a stem cell graft to a child with acute myeloid leukemia. CDR3 amino acids: CASSLRWGQEVQLSNQPQHF. The CDR3 bases are TGTGCCAGCAGCCTCCGCTGGGGACAGGAGGTACAGCTGAGCAATCAGCCCCAGCATTTT.